This T cell receptor beta chain was obtained from a study of cytomegalovirus exposure and HLA in healthy donors. For the study at large: The same platform was used for the 120 validation repertoires and the roughly 670 first-cohort repertoires, a later analysis reported. Findings and limits, study-wide: According to the study, 160 or so TCR beta chains were cytomegalovirus-associated. That first-cohort TCR clusters tended to co-occur in the 95 to 150 validation repertoires was found in a later analysis. There were some public TCRs occurring in many donors, but most TCR sequences were rare.

A remark on this clone: Its antigen remains unknown.

This CDR3 comprises 15 residues. Germline values: CDR1 SEHNR, CDR2 FQNEAQ (reference sequence). V lost 5 bases and J lost 3; bases outside the gene matches: 5. Here immunoSEQ multiplex PCR was the method, and the copy in TCRdb shows in-frame clones only, minus some. The profile shows about 110,000 clones, roughly 90% of them singletons. The material sequenced was PBMCs. The sequence was collected from a woman in her 30s in good health and CMV-seropositive. The rearrangement links TRBV7-9 to TRBJ1-2; 11 positions agree with TRBD1. The CDR3 DNA reads TGTGCCAGCAGCACTGGACAGGGGGCTCACTATGGCTACACCTTC. As protein: CASSTGQGAHYGYTF.